This entry lists 25 T cell receptor beta chains sequenced from one sample in a study of T cell repertoires in cytomegalovirus infection. In TCRdb, the reads were re-called with MiXCR into one record per CDR3 protein. The sample has 200,000 to 300,000 distinct CDR3 sequences; 8% to 9.5% are singletons. The sample consisted of PBMCs. These receptors all come from a human donor in good health (CMV status not recorded). Some clones in this sample may be carry-over from other donors' samples.

The chain employs TRBV2 and TRBJ2-7; 9 bases match TRBD1. The CDR3 has 13 amino acids. J was trimmed by 4 bases and V by 10 bases; bases with no gene match: 8. Germline V gene lookup returns CDR1 SNHLY and CDR2 FYNNEI. The CDR3: CANKQGALYEQYF. The CDR3 nucleotides are TGTGCCAACAAACAGGGGGCGCTTTACGAGCAGTACTTC.

Many counts were recorded for this clonotype. This chain connects TRBV6-6 to TRBJ2-7; D gene uncertain. CDR1 and CDR2 from the germline V gene are MNHNY and SVGAGI (reference sequence). The CDR3 loop spans 12 amino acids. The ends were cut back, 6 bases at V and 5 bases at J, with 11 bases in the middle. The CDR3 DNA sequence: TGTGCCAGCAGCCCGACTTATGACGAGCAGTACTTC. It codes for CASSPTYDEQYF.

This clonotype was observed at least ten times. The V call is TRBV7-2, the J call TRBJ2-5, with 8 positions matching TRBD2. V shed 5 bases and J 4 bases; nucleotides not matched to a gene: 15. Germline V gene lookup returns CDR1 SGHTA and CDR2 FQGNSA. The CDR3 sequence is 17 residues long. The CDR3 bases are TGTGCCAGCAGCCTGAATCGGGGGGGCCGAGGGTCAGAGACCCAGTACTTC. It codes for CASSLNRGGRGSETQYF.

The sample holds a few counts of this clonotype. The chain uses TRBV7-2 and TRBJ1-1; D not certain. Germline CDR1 reads SGHTA; CDR2 reads FQGNSA. The CDR3 extends over 14 amino acids. V was shortened by 7 bases and J by 4 bases, with 16 bases between the two germline ends. The CDR3 sequence is CASTPVVGSTEAFF. The CDR3 region has the DNA TGTGCCAGCACCCCGGTGGTAGGGAGCACTGAAGCTTTCTTT.

This clonotype was found many times. The chain is built from TRBV28 and TRBJ2-7; TRBD2 might be the D (6 bases). The length of the CDR3 is 16 residues. V was cut by 4 bases and J by 5 bases, with 21 bases left in between. Germline V CDR1 and CDR2: MDHEN, SYDVKM. CDR3 sequence reads: CASSSALRQGGDEQYF. The DNA of the CDR3 is TGTGCCAGCAGTTCAGCCCTGAGGCAGGGAGGCGACGAGCAGTACTTC.

This clonotype came up a few times. The chain joins TRBV6-2 or TRBV6-3 to TRBJ1-3, with 7 positions matching TRBD1. The V and J ends lost 6 bases and 3 bases, in that order; junction bases with no gene match: 5. There are 14 residues in the CDR3. Germline values: CDR1 MNHEY, CDR2 SVGEGT. Here the CDR3 reads CASSYTGDGNTIYF. The CDR3 region has the DNA TGTGCCAGCAGCTACACAGGGGATGGAAACACCATATATTTT.

This chain joins TRBV6-6 and TRBJ2-3, with TRBD1 matching over 12 bases. Germline assignment: CDR1 MNHNY and CDR2 SVGAGI (reference sequence). The trim removed 0 bases at V and 8 bases at J, leaving 6 bases unmatched. The CDR3 is 16 residues long. The CDR3 is CASSYSKGQGAGTQYF. CDR3 nucleotides: TGTGCCAGCAGTTACTCGAAGGGACAGGGGGCGGGTACGCAGTATTTT.

The chain recombines TRBV7-9 with TRBJ2-7; 7 positions agree with TRBD2. Trimming removed 0 bases from V and 0 bases from J; junction bases left unmatched: 11. Germline loops: CDR1 SEHNR, CDR2 FQNEAQ (reference sequence). This CDR3 region has 18 residues. CDR3 protein: CASSLAGGLGKPSYEQYF. The CDR3, as DNA: TGTGCCAGCAGCTTAGCGGGAGGGTTGGGCAAACCCTCCTACGAGCAGTACTTC. Variable domain in full (rest from reference TRBV7-9 and TRBJ2-7): DTGVSQNPRHKITKRGQNVTFRCDPISEHNRLYWYRQTLGQGPEFLTYFQNEAQLEKSRLLSDRFSAERPKGSFSTLEIQRTEQGDSAMYLCASSLAGGLGKPSYEQYFGPGTRLTVT.

This clonotype has a count of ten or more. The chain employs TRBV6-2 or TRBV6-3 and TRBJ2-7, with no clear D. The germline V and J ends were trimmed by 6 bases and 1 base, with 16 bases remaining between them. CDR1 and CDR2 (germline): MNHEY, SVGEGT. CDR3 size: 15 residues. The CDR3 sequence: CASRAPPGSSYEQYF. The CDR3 DNA is TGTGCCAGCAGAGCACCCCCCGGCAGTTCCTACGAGCAGTACTTC.

This clonotype was observed at least ten times. The chain joins TRBV7-2 to TRBJ1-5, with D unresolved. There are 15 residues in the CDR3. V was cut by 4 bases and J by 0 bases, with 10 bases left in between. CDR1 and CDR2 (germline): SGHTA, FQGNSA. CDR3 amino acids: CASSSGRNSNQPQHF. For the CDR3, the DNA is TGTGCCAGCAGCTCAGGACGGAATAGCAATCAGCCCCAGCATTTT.

This clonotype was counted many times. The chain links TRBV12-3 or TRBV12-4 to TRBJ2-1; 14 bases agree with TRBD2. V was pared by 6 bases and J by 4 bases, with 14 bases of the junction left unmatched. The CDR3 loop spans 19 amino acids. CDR3 sequence reads: CASSRGRGLAGVGYNEQFF. The CDR3 DNA reads as TGTGCCAGCAGCCGGGGGAGGGGACTAGCGGGAGTAGGGTACAATGAGCAGTTCTTC.

This clonotype was detected only a few times. The chain uses TRBV12-3 or TRBV12-4 and TRBJ1-6, with D possibly TRBD1 on 6 matching bases. CDR3 size: 14 residues. Trimming shortened V by 2 bases and J by 8 bases, and 10 bases separated the two germline ends. The CDR3 here is CASSLSGAYSPLHF. The CDR3 coding sequence is TGTGCCAGCAGTTTATCAGGGGCTTATTCACCCCTCCACTTT.

Details on this clonotype: One base away lies a much larger clone, so this may be a sequencing read error. The chain is built from TRBV11-2 and TRBJ1-5; D perhaps matches TRBD1 (5 bases). The CDR3 totals 14 residues. The germline CDR1 and CDR2 sequences are SGHAT and FQNNGV. For the CDR3, the DNA is TGTGCCAACAGCTTAGCGGTTGGGGCTCAGCCCCAGCATTTT. It is translated as CANSLAVGAQPQHF. The whole variable domain, remainder taken from reference TRBV11-2 and TRBJ1-5, is EAGVAQSPRYKIIEKRQSVAFWCNPISGHATLYWYQQILGQGPKLLIQFQNNGVVDDSQLPKDRFSAERLKGVDSTLKIQPAKLEDSAVYLCANSLAVGAQPQHFGDGTRLSIL.

The chain is built from TRBV29-1 and TRBJ1-2; D ambiguous. Germline assignment: CDR1 SQVTM and CDR2 ANQGSEA. The CDR3 covers 12 residues. V lost 2 bases and J lost 2, with 6 bases in between. The CDR3, as DNA: TGCAGCGTTGAACACGGAAACTATGGCTACACCTTC. It yields the protein CSVEHGNYGYTF.

This clonotype was recorded many times. The CDR3 reads CASSLDERGNTDTQYF. CDR3 coding DNA: TGTGCCAGCAGCTTAGATGAGCGGGGGAACACAGATACGCAGTATTTT. This chain uses TRBV7-8 with TRBJ2-3; 8 bases agree with TRBD2. Germline assignment: CDR1 SGHVS and CDR2 FQNEAQ. The CDR3 extends over 16 amino acids. Losses at the gene ends were 1 base for V and 2 bases for J; bases not matched to a gene: 5.

This clonotype was detected ten times or more. The chain carries TRBV28 and TRBJ2-5; D is uncertain. Trimming cost V 8 bases and J 2 bases, with 3 bases left between them. The germline V gene encodes CDR1 MDHEN and CDR2 SYDVKM. CDR3 length: 10 amino acids. The CDR3 DNA sequence: TGTGCCAGCGGTCAAGAGACCCAGTACTTC. Protein: CASGQETQYF.

This clonotype was detected only a few times. The chain carries TRBV29-1 and TRBJ1-3, with a weak D call TRBD1 (5 bases). CDR3 length equals 13 residues. Germline CDR1 is SQVTM and CDR2 is ANQGSEA. V lost 5 bases and J lost 0, with 8 bases in between. This CDR3 reads CSVSQDSGNTIYF. The CDR3 region has the DNA TGCAGCGTTTCACAGGACTCTGGAAACACCATATATTTT.

This clonotype showed up many times. The CDR3 DNA reads as TGCAGCGTTAAACCCTCAGGGGGCCCGAACACTGAAGCTTTCTTT. Translated: CSVKPSGGPNTEAFF. The rearrangement uses TRBV29-1 and TRBJ1-1; 8 nucleotides align to TRBD1. The CDR3 length is 15 residues. The V segment lost 5 bases and the J segment 1 base; nucleotides outside the gene matches: 9. Looked up from germline, CDR1 is SQVTM and CDR2 is ANQGSEA.

This clonotype was counted a few times. The chain employs TRBV28 and TRBJ1-4; 8 nucleotides match TRBD1. V lost 5 bases and J lost 5; bases outside the gene matches: 7. There are 15 residues in the CDR3. Germline V gene lookup returns CDR1 MDHEN and CDR2 SYDVKM. The CDR3 DNA sequence: TGTGCCAGCAGTGTTAGGACAGGGCGCAATGAAAAACTGTTTTTT. Encoded protein: CASSVRTGRNEKLFF.

This clonotype was counted ten times or more. The chain couples TRBV7-2 to TRBJ1-2; tentatively, D is TRBD1 (5 bases). The CDR3 extends over 12 amino acids. The germline V gene has CDR1 SGHTA and CDR2 FQGNSA. Trimming cost V 11 bases and J 0 bases, with 10 bases left between them. CDR3 sequence (DNA): TGTGCCGCGGGGCCGCCTAACTATGGCTACACCTTC. Amino acid sequence: CAAGPPNYGYTF.

This clonotype was found a few times. The chain has TRBV18 and TRBJ1-1; D remains ambiguous. The CDR3 runs 12 residues. CDR1 and CDR2 from the germline V gene are KGHSH and LQKENI. V gave up 3 bases and J gave up 5 bases, with 7 bases separating them. The CDR3 region is CASSPLATEAFF. CDR3 sequence (DNA): TGTGCCAGCTCACCCCTCGCAACTGAAGCTTTCTTT. The full variable domain, completed using reference TRBV18 and TRBJ1-1, is NAGVMQNPRHLVRRRGQEARLRCSPMKGHSHVYWYRQLPEEGLKFMVYLQKENIIDESGMPKERFSAEFPKEGPSILRIQQVVRGDSAAYFCASSPLATEAFFGQGTRLTVV.

This clonotype was seen many times. The genes are TRBV7-2 and TRBJ2-1; D is possibly TRBD1 (5 bases). The CDR3 totals 14 residues. Germline V gives CDR1 SGHTA, CDR2 FQGNSA. Trimming took 1 base from V and 3 from J, leaving 7 bases between them. The CDR3 protein is CASSLVDNYNEQFF. The CDR3 DNA reads TGTGCCAGCAGCTTAGTGGACAACTACAATGAGCAGTTCTTC.

This clonotype came up a few times. The J gene is TRBJ2-2, the V gene TRBV19; 7 nucleotides agree with TRBD2. V dropped 2 bases and J dropped 6; count of bases not matched to a gene: 6. Per germline, CDR1 LNHDA and CDR2 SQIVND (reference sequence). The CDR3 has 15 amino acids. The CDR3 DNA reads as TGTGCCAGTAGTATACGACTAGCCGGGCCCGGGGAGCTGTTTTTT. Its protein is CASSIRLAGPGELFF.

The J gene is TRBJ2-4, the V gene TRBV5-4; TRBD2 matches at 7 bases. The CDR3 runs to 16 residues. The ends lost 5 bases at V and 0 bases at J; junction bases unmatched: 8. In germline, CDR1 is SGHNT, CDR2 YYREEE (reference sequence). CDR3 DNA sequence: TGTGCCAGCAGTCCCGGTGGGGGGGGAGCCAAAAACATTCAGTACTTC. Protein sequence: CASSPGGGGAKNIQYF.

This clonotype has more than one count but fewer than ten. The V and J genes are TRBV4-1 and TRBJ2-7; 7 bases agree with TRBD1. The germline V gene has CDR1 MGHRA and CDR2 YSYEKL. This CDR3 spans 15 amino acids. V shed 0 bases and J 4 bases; nucleotides not matched to a gene: 6. The DNA for the CDR3 is TGCGCCAGCAGCCAAGAATCTGCAGGGGGTTACGAGCAGTACTTC. Residues: CASSQESAGGYEQYF.